This T cell receptor (beta chain) originates from a study of blood T cell repertoires in COVID-19. Clones were read by immunoSEQ multiplex PCR, and TCRdb kept only the in-frame ones, dropping some. The sample contains about 200,000 clones, over 80% of which appear only once. Trimming took 6 bases from V and 2 from J; bases not matched to a gene: 5. This CDR3 is built from 14 residues. The germline V gene encodes CDR1 SGHDT and CDR2 YYEEEE. The TCR originated in a man in his forties with acute or convalescent COVID-19. The chain joins TRBV5-6 to TRBJ1-2, with 9 bases identical to TRBD1. Sample: peripheral blood. The CDR3 DNA follows: TGTGCCAGCAACAGACAGGGGGTGAACTATGGCTACACCTTC. It yields the protein CASNRQGVNYGYTF.